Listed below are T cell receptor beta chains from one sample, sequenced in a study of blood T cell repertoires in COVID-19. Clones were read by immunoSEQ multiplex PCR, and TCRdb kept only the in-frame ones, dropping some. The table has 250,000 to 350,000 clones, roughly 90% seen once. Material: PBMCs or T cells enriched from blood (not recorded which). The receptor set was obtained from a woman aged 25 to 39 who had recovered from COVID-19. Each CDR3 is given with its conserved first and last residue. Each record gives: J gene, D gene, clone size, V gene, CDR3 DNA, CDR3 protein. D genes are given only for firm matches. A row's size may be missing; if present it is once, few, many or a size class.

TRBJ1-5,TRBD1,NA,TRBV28,TGTGCCAGCAGTCGGGGACAGGGGCCCTTAACTGCTAATCAGCCCCAGCATTTT,CASSRGQGPLTANQPQHF
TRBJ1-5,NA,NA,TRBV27,TGTGCCAGCATGGGGGGGGTTGGACAGCCCCAGCATTTT,CASMGGVGQPQHF
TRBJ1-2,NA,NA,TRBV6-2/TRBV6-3,TGTGCCAGCAGTTTACAGGGAACCTATGGCTACACCTTC,CASSLQGTYGYTF
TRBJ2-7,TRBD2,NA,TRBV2,TGTGCCAGCATCGGGGGGGGTTACGAGCAGTACTTC,CASIGGGYEQYF
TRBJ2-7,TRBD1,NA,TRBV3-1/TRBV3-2,TGTGCCAGCAGGGAAACACGACAGGGCCCCACCTCCTACGAGCAGTACTTC,CASRETRQGPTSYEQYF
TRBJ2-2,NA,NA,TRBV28,TGTGCCAGCTCTCGGGCGGGAAGCACCGGGGAGCTGTTTTTT,CASSRAGSTGELFF
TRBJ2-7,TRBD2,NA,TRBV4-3,TGCGCCAGCAGCCAAGTGGCGGGAGGATCCTACGAGCAGTACTTC,CASSQVAGGSYEQYF
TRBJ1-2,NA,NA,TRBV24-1,TGTGCCACCAGTGACTCCGTCTATGGCTACACCTTC,CATSDSVYGYTF
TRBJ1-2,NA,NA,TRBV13,TGTGCCAGCAGCTTAGGCGGTCCAGGGAACTATGGCTACACCTTC,CASSLGGPGNYGYTF
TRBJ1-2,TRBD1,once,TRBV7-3,TGTGCCAGCAGCTTAATTCCAGGGGGCAACTATGGCTACACCTTC,CASSLIPGGNYGYTF
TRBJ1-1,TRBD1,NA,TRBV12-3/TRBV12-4,TGTGCCAGCACCTGGACAGGGAACACTGAAGCTTTCTTT,CASTWTGNTEAFF
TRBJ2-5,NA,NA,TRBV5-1,TGCGCCAGCTCAACCCACCCTGGGCGGGCACAAGAGACCCAGTACTTC,CASSTHPGRAQETQYF
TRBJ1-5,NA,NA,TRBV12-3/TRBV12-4,TGTGCCAGCAGTTTGGACCGGGGTCAGCCCCAGCATTTT,CASSLDRGQPQHF
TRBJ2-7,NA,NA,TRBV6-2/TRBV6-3,TGTGCCAGCAGTTACGGTACCACGCTCAGGGGCGAGCAGTACTTC,CASSYGTTLRGEQYF
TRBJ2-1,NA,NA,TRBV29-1,TGCAGCGTTGAAGGCCTGCGGGGCTCCTACAATGAGCAGTTCTTC,CSVEGLRGSYNEQFF
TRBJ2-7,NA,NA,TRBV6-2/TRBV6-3,TGTGCCAGCAGTTGGGGGGGCCCCACTTACGAGCAGTACTTC,CASSWGGPTYEQYF
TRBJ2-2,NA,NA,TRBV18,TGTGCCAGCTCACCTCTATCGGCCGGGGAGCTGTTTTTT,CASSPLSAGELFF
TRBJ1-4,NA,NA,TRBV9,TGTGCCAGCAGCTCCCACAGTGCAACTAATGAAAAACTGTTTTTT,CASSSHSATNEKLFF
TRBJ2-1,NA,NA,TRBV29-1,TGCAGCGCCGAGACAGGTTACTCCTACAATGAGCAGTTCTTC,CSAETGYSYNEQFF
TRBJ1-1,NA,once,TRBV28,TGTGCCAGCAGTTTGACAGGCCACATGAACACTGAAGCTTTCTTT,CASSLTGHMNTEAFF
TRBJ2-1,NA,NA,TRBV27,TGTGCCAGCAGTTTTCGGGGGGCCCGTTACAATGAGCAGTTCTTC,CASSFRGARYNEQFF
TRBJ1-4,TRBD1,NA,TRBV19,TGTGCCAGTAGTTCCAGGACAGGGTTTTTCGGTAATGAAAAACTGTTTTTT,CASSSRTGFFGNEKLFF
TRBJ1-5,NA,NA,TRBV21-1,TGTGCCAGCAGCGCCGGGACAAGAGGGAATCAGCCCCAGCATTTT,CASSAGTRGNQPQHF
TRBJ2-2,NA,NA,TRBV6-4,TGTGCCAGCAGTGTCCCTAAGACTAGCGGGGAGCTGTTTTTT,CASSVPKTSGELFF
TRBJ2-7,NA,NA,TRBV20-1,TGCAGTGCTAGTGCAGGGAATACCCACGAGCAGTACTTC,CSASAGNTHEQYF
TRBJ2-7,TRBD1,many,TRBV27,TGTGCCAGCAGTTCCGACAGGGTCGAGCAGTACTTC,CASSSDRVEQYF
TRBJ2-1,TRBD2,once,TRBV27,TGTGCCAGCAGTTCCGGACTAGCGGGAGAAGGGACCTACAATGAGCAGTTCTTC,CASSSGLAGEGTYNEQFF
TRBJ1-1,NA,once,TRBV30,TGTGCCTGGAGAATCACAGGAATAGCTTTCTTT,CAWRITGIAFF
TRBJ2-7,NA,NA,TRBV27,TGTGCCAGCAGTCCGGGATGGGGGGACGAGCAGTACTTC,CASSPGWGDEQYF
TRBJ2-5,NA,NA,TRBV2,TGTGCCAGCAGTGTTACAGAAGAGACCCAGTACTTC,CASSVTEETQYF
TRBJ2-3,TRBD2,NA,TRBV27,TGTGCCAGCAGTGCGGGACTAGCGAGCACAGATACGCAGTATTTT,CASSAGLASTDTQYF
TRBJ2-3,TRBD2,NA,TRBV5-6,TGTGCCAGCAGCAAAACTAGCGGCAGCACAGATACGCAGTATTTT,CASSKTSGSTDTQYF
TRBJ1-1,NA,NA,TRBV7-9,TGTGCCAGCAGCTTGGTGGGGGCCACTGAAGCTTTCTTT,CASSLVGATEAFF
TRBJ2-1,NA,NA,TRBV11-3,TGTGCCAGCAGCCATACAGGTAGCTCCTACAATGAGCAGTTCTTC,CASSHTGSSYNEQFF
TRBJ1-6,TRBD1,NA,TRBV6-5,TGTGCCAGTAAACAGGGGGCGAAATCACCCCTCCACTTT,CASKQGAKSPLHF
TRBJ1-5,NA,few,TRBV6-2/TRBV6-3,TGTGCCAGCAGTCAGGGGAAAGGCCAGCCCCAGCATTTT,CASSQGKGQPQHF
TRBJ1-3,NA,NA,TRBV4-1,TGCGCCAGCAGACGTACCTTCACGGGGAAGGACACCATATATTTT,CASRRTFTGKDTIYF
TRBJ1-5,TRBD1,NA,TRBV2,TGTGCCAGCTCGGCAGGGGGGTACAATCCCCAGCATTTT,CASSAGGYNPQHF
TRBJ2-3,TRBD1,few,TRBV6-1,TGTGCCAGCAGTGAAGGGACAGGGCACACAGATACGCAGTATTTT,CASSEGTGHTDTQYF
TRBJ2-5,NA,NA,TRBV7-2,TGTGCCAGCAGACGCGTGGAGACCCAGTACTTC,CASRRVETQYF
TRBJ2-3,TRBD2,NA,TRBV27,TGTGCCAGAGCGGGGGGGGCAGATACGCAGTATTTT,CARAGGADTQYF
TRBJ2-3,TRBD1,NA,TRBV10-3,TGTGCCATCAGTGCGCCCAGGGGGGGACAGGGGGCAGATACGCAGTATTTT,CAISAPRGGQGADTQYF
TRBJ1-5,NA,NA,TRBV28,TGTGCCACCCTGGTAGGGGAAAATCAGCCCCAGCATTTT,CATLVGENQPQHF
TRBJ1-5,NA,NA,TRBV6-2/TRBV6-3,TGTGCCAGCAGTTACACGGGCAATCAGCCCCAGCATTTT,CASSYTGNQPQHF
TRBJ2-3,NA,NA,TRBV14,TGTGCCAGCAGCCTAACAGATACGCAGTATTTT,CASSLTDTQYF
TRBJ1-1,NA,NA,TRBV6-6,TGTGCCAGCACCAGACAGCAGACAGAAGCTTTCTTT,CASTRQQTEAFF
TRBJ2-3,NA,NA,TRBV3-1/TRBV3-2,TGTGCCAGCAGCCAAGGGACAGCTAGCACAGATACGCAGTATTTT,CASSQGTASTDTQYF
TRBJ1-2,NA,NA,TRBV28,TGTGCCAGCAGTTTAACCCCCAGTGGATCTATGAGGGGCTACACCTTC,CASSLTPSGSMRGYTF
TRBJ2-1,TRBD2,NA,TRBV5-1,TGCGCCAGCAGCCCACCAGGACTAGCGGGGGGCAATGAGCAGTTCTTC,CASSPPGLAGGNEQFF
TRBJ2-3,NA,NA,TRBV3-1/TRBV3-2,TGTGCCAGCAGCCCTATAGGAGCTCCCACAGATACGCAGTATTTT,CASSPIGAPTDTQYF
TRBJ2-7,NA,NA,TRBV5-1,TGCGCCAGCAGCTTGGGGCGGGACCGCCACGAGCAGTACTTC,CASSLGRDRHEQYF
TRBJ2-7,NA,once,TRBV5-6,TGTGCCAGCGGGCTTATCGAGCAGTACTTC,CASGLIEQYF
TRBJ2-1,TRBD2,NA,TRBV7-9,TGTGCCAGCAGCTTACTAGCGGGGTCAGGGAATGAGCAGTTCTTC,CASSLLAGSGNEQFF
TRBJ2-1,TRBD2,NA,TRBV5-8,TGTGCCAGCAGCTTCGACGGGGGGGCGGTTAATGAGCAGTTCTTC,CASSFDGGAVNEQFF
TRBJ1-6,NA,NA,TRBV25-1,TGTGCCAGCAGTGGATCTCCGGGTTTAACCCTCCACTTT,CASSGSPGLTLHF
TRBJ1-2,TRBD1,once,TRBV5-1,TGCGCCAGCAGCGCGGGACAGACCTATGGCTACACCTTC,CASSAGQTYGYTF
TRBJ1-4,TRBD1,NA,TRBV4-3,TGCGCCAGCAGCCCTTTTGGACAGGGTTCTTCAGATGGCGAAAAACTGTTTTTT,CASSPFGQGSSDGEKLFF
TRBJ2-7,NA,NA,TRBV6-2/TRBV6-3,TGTGCCAGCAGTTCCTCCGGTGGGCTCTACGAGCAGTACTTC,CASSSSGGLYEQYF
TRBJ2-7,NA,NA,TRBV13,TGTGCCAGCAGCGAGGGGGGGATCCTTGTCGAGCAGTACTTC,CASSEGGILVEQYF
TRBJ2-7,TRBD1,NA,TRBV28,TGTGCCAGCAGTTTGGGACAGGGGACTCTCGCCGTCAGGGAGCAGTACTTC,CASSLGQGTLAVREQYF